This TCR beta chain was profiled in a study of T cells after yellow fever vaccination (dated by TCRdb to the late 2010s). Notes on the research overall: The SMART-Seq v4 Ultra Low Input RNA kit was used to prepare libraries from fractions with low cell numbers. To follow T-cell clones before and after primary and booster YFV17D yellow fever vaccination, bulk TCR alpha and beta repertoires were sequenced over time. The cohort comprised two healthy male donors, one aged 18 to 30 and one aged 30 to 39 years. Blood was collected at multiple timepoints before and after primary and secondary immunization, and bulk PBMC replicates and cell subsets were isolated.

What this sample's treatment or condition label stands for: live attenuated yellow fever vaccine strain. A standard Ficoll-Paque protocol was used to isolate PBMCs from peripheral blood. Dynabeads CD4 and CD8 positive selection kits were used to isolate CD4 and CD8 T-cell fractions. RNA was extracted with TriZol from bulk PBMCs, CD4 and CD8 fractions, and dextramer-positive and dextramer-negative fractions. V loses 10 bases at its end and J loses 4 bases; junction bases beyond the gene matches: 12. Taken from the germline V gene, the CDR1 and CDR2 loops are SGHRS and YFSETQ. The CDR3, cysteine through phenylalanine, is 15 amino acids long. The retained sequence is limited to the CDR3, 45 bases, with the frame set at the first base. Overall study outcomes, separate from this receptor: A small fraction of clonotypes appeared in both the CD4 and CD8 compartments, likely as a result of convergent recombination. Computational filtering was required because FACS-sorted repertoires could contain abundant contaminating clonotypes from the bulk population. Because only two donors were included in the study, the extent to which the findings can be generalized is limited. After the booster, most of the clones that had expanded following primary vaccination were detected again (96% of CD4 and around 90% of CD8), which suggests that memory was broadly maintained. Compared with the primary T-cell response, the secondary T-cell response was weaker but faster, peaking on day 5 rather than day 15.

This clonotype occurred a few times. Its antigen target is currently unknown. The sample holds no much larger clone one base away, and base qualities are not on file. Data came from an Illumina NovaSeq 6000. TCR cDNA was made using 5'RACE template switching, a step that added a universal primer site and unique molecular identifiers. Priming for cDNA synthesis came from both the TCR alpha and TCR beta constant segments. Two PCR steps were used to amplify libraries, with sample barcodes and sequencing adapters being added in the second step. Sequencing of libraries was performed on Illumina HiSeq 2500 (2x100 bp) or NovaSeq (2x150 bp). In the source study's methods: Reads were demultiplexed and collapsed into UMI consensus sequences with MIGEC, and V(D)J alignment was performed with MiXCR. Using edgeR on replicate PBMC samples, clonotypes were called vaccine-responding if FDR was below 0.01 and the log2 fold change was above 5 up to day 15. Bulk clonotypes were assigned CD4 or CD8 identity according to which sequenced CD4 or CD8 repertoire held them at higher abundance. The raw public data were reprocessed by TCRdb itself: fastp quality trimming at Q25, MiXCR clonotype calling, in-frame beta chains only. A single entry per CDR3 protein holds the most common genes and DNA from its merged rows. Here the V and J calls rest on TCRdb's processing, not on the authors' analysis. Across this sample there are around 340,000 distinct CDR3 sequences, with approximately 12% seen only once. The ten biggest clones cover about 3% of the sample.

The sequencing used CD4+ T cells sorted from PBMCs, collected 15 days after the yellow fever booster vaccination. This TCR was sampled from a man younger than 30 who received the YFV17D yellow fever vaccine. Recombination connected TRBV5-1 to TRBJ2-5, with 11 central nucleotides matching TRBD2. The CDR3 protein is CASRGGLAGPETQYF. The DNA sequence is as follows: TGCGCCTCCCGAGGCGGACTAGCGGGTCCAGAGACCCAGTACTTC. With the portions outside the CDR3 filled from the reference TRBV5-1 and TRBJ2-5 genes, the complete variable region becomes KAGVTQTPRYLIKTRGQQVTLSCSPISGHRSVSWYQQTPGQGLQFLFEYFSETQRNKGNFPGRFSGRQFSNSRSEMNVSTLELGDSALYLCASRGGLAGPETQYFGPGTRLLVL.